Listed below are T cell receptor beta chains from one sample, sequenced in a study of blood T cell repertoires in COVID-19. Assay: immunoSEQ multiplex PCR; the TCRdb copy retains only in-frame clones and omits some. The table has tens of thousands of clones, roughly 88% seen once. Sequencing input: peripheral blood. These receptors were collected from a middle-aged man with active COVID-19. Each CDR3 is given with its conserved first and last residue. The order of the fields is J gene, V gene, clone size, CDR3 protein. Size tells how often a clone was seen (once, few, many) or the class of an expanded clone, and some rows leave it out.

TRBJ1-1	TRBV27	-	CASSFSGMNTEAFF
TRBJ1-5	TRBV11-2	-	CASSRSGESNQPQHF
TRBJ2-1	TRBV11-1	-	CASSFGGTGEFNEQFF
TRBJ2-3	TRBV13	once	CASSANALATQYF
TRBJ2-5	TRBV7-9	-	CASSPGTSGRAETQYF
TRBJ1-4	TRBV27	once	CASSLSPRQGRRVEKLFF
TRBJ1-6	TRBV4-2	-	CASSQGVRDNSPLHF
TRBJ1-5	TRBV5-6	-	CASSRPGSNQPQHF
TRBJ2-3	TRBV4-1	-	CASSQDPSGADTQYF
TRBJ2-7	TRBV13	-	CASSTTRDEQYF
TRBJ1-1	TRBV5-5	-	CASSLVGQGGTEAFF
TRBJ2-1	TRBV7-2	-	CASSLRRGNEQFF
TRBJ2-3	TRBV5-1	-	CARRTDTQYF
TRBJ2-1	TRBV25-1	-	CASSDFSGTSGYEQFF
TRBJ2-5	TRBV10-1	-	CASSEYGTQQETQYF
TRBJ1-4	TRBV6-1	-	CASSQEGPRANEKLFF
TRBJ1-1	TRBV11-3	-	CASTKDREYTEAFF
TRBJ1-4	TRBV9	-	CASSFEGDRGAKLFF
TRBJ1-1	TRBV27	-	CASSLQGRRVNTEAFF
TRBJ2-7	TRBV4-2	few	CASSQVGQRGGEQYF
TRBJ1-2	TRBV3-1/TRBV3-2	-	CASSKSGGGRYGYTF
TRBJ2-3	TRBV20-1	-	CSASRPGTSTDTQYF
TRBJ1-3	TRBV5-5	-	CASSLAAFSRNTIYF
TRBJ1-3	TRBV2	-	CASSEPRSGNTIYF
TRBJ2-7	TRBV6-2/TRBV6-3	-	CASSEPLYRASYEQYF
TRBJ2-2	TRBV11-2	-	CASSLVAGDNTGELFF
TRBJ1-1	TRBV30	-	CAWSRGTEAFF
TRBJ2-1	TRBV14	-	CASSQYTGGRSGEQFF
TRBJ2-2	TRBV18	-	CASSQRSLAITGELFF
TRBJ2-3	TRBV11-3	-	CASSLTSGSDTQYF
TRBJ2-3	TRBV7-8	-	CASSLVRPGLGTDTQYF
TRBJ1-4	TRBV19	-	CASSRQGPANEKLFF
TRBJ1-6	TRBV7-8	few	CASSPRDRVSHNSPLHF
TRBJ1-3	TRBV7-2	-	CASSFGDSPGNTIYF
TRBJ1-2	TRBV28	-	CASRSGWGQGYTF
TRBJ2-1	TRBV5-1	-	CASSTLAGGYNEQFF
TRBJ2-5	TRBV5-1	-	CASSLGGGSGVQETQYF
TRBJ1-5	TRBV19	-	CASSIEGRGLPSNQPQHF
TRBJ1-5	TRBV19	-	CASSARGLTGQPQHF
TRBJ2-3	TRBV5-4	-	CASSLSGAGTDTQYF
TRBJ1-2	TRBV5-1	-	CASSLPAGISNYGYTF
TRBJ1-4	TRBV4-1	-	CASSQGPGGFLYGKLFF
TRBJ2-2	TRBV7-9	once	CASSLNEAGELFF
TRBJ1-4	TRBV18	-	CASSPRTGGDEKLFF
TRBJ1-2	TRBV29-1	-	CSVWEHRGYGYTF